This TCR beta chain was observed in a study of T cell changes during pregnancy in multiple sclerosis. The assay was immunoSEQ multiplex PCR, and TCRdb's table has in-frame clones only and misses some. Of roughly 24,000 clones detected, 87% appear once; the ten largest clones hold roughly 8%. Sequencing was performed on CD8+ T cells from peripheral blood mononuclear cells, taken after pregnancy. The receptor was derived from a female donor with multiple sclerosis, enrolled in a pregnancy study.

CDR3 DNA sequence: TGTGCCAGCATCTGGACTAGCGGAACCTACGAGCAGTACTTC. Residues: CASIWTSGTYEQYF. The chain is built from TRBV28 and TRBJ2-7, with 10 nucleotides matching TRBD2. This CDR3 comprises 14 residues. The V segment lost 7 bases and the J segment 2 bases; nucleotides outside the gene matches: 5. The germline V gene has CDR1 MDHEN and CDR2 SYDVKM.